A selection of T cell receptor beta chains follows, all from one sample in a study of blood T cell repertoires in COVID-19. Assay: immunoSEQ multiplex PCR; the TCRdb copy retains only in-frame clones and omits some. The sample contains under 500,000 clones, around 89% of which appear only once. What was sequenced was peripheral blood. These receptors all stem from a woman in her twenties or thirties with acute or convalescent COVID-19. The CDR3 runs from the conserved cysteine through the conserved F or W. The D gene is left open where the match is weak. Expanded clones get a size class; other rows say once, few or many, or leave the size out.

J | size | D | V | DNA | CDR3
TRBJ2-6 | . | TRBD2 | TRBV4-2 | TGTGCCAGCAGCCAAGGGGGGGAGGGGTGGACTGGGGCCAACGTCCTGACTTTC | CASSQGGEGWTGANVLTF
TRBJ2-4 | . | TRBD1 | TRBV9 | TGTGCCAGCAGCGGCCGGACAGGGGGCATTCAGTACTTC | CASSGRTGGIQYF
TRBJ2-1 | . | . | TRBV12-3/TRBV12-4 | TGTGCCAGCAGTCCCCGGGTAAATGAGCAGTTCTTC | CASSPRVNEQFF
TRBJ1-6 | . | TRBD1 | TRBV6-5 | TGTGCCAGCAGGGGGACAGGGGCGTATAATTCACCCCTCCACTTT | CASRGTGAYNSPLHF
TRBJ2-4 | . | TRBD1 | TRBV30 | TGTGCCTGGGATCCAGGGGGCCATGCCAAAAACATTCAGTACTTC | CAWDPGGHAKNIQYF
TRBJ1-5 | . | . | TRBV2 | TGTGCCAGCAGTGGCGGAGTAGGAAATCAGCCCCAGCATTTT | CASSGGVGNQPQHF
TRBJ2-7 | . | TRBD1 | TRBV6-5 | TGTGCCAGCAGTTACAGGGACAGGGGCCACTACGAGCAGTACTTC | CASSYRDRGHYEQYF
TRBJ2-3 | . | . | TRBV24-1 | TGTGCCACCAGTGACCCCCAGACAGATACGCAGTATTTT | CATSDPQTDTQYF
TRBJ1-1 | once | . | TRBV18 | TGTGCCAGCTCACAAGCTGCAGGGGAAGCTTTCTTT | CASSQAAGEAFF
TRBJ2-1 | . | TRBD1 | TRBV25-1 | TGTGCCAGCGCACAGGGGGCTCGGGATGAGCAGTTCTTC | CASAQGARDEQFF
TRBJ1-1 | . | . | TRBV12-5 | TGTGCTAGTGGTTTGGCCCTGAGCACTGAAGCTTTCTTT | CASGLALSTEAFF
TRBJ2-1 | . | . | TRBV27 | TGTGCCAGCAGTCGGGATGCCAACAATGAGCAGTTCTTC | CASSRDANNEQFF
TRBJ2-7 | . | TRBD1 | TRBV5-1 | TGCGCCAGCAGCGCGGACAGGGCCTACGAGCAGTACTTC | CASSADRAYEQYF
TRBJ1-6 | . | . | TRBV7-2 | TGTGCCAGCAGCTCCCCCGTCCGGTTATATAATTCACCCCTCCACTTT | CASSSPVRLYNSPLHF
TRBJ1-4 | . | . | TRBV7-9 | TGTGCCAGCAGCTCTCCGCCTTCACGCGCGATCAGGGAAAAACTGTTTTTT | CASSSPPSRAIREKLFF
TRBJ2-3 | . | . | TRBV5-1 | TGCGCCAGCAGCTTGATGTCAGCAGATACGCAGTATTTT | CASSLMSADTQYF
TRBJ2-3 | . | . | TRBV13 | TGTGCCAGCAGCTTAGGTCGAAAAACAGGGATCTATACGCAGTATTTT | CASSLGRKTGIYTQYF
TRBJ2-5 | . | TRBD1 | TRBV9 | TGTGCCAGCAGCCAACTAACAGGGGTGTGGGAGACCCAGTACTTC | CASSQLTGVWETQYF
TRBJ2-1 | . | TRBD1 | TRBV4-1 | TGCGCCAGCAGCCAAGCCGGGACAGGGAATGAGCAGTTCTTC | CASSQAGTGNEQFF
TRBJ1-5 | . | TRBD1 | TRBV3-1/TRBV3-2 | TGTGCCAGCAGCCAAGGATTCAACAGGGGGAATCAGCCCCAGCATTTT | CASSQGFNRGNQPQHF
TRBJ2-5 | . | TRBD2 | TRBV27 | TGTGCCAGCAGCACGACCCGGACTAGCGTGGGGACCCAGTACTTC | CASSTTRTSVGTQYF
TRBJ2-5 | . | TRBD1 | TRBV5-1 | TGCGCCAGCAGCTGGGATAGGGGGCGATTTCAGAGGGTCGAGGAGACCCAGTACTTC | CASSWDRGRFQRVEETQYF
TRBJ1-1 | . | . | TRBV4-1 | TGCGCCAGCAGCCATGGCCGGGGGGTGCCTGAAGCTTTCTTT | CASSHGRGVPEAFF
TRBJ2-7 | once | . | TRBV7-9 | TGTGCCAGCAGCTACACAGGGTACTACGAGCAGTACTTC | CASSYTGYYEQYF
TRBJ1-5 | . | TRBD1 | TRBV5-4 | TGTGCCAGCAGCTTACAGGGGGCAGGCAATCAGCCCCAGCATTTT | CASSLQGAGNQPQHF
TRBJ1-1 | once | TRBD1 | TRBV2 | TGTGCCAGCAGAGGACGGGGGACAGGGGGTACTGAAGCTTTCTTT | CASRGRGTGGTEAFF
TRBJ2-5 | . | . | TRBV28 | TGTGCCAGCACCACCCTAAACCAAGAGACCCAGTACTTC | CASTTLNQETQYF
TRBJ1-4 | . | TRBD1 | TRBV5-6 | TGTGCCAGCAGCTGGGACAGGGGGCGCGAAGAAAAACTGTTTTTT | CASSWDRGREEKLFF
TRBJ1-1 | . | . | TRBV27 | TGTGCCAGCAGTTTATCTGCAGATTTGAACACTGAAGCTTTCTTT | CASSLSADLNTEAFF
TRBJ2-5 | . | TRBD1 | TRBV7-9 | TGTGCCAGCACCCTAACAGGGGGCGGGTATCAAGAGACCCAGTACTTC | CASTLTGGGYQETQYF
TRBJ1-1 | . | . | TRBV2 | TGTGCCAGGGCCGGGGGTACGACTGAAGCTTTCTTT | CARAGGTTEAFF
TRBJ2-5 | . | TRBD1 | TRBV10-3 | TGTGCCATCAGAGGCGGAGGGCAGGGGGCTCAAGAGACCCAGTACTTC | CAIRGGGQGAQETQYF
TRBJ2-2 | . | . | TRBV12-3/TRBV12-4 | TGTGCCAGCAGTTCAGGGGTAACCGGGGAGCTGTTTTTT | CASSSGVTGELFF
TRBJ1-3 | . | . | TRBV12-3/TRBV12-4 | TGTGCCAGCAGCCCCGGGACAGGAAACACCATATATTTT | CASSPGTGNTIYF
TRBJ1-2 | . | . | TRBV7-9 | TGTGCCAGCAGCTTAGCGCCCGGACTGGGTAATGGCTACACCTTC | CASSLAPGLGNGYTF
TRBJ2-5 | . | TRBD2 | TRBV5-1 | TGCGCCAGCAGCCCGGGACTAGCGGGGTTAGAGACCCAGTACTTC | CASSPGLAGLETQYF
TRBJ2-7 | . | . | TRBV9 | TGTGCCAGCAGCGTAGCATCCGGTTCCTACGAGCAGTACTTC | CASSVASGSYEQYF
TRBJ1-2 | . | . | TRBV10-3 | TGTGCCATCAGTGAGAACAGTTCCTATGGCTACACCTTC | CAISENSSYGYTF
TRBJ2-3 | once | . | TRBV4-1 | TGCGCCAGCAGCCAAGTAGGGAGGGGGGATACGCAGTATTTT | CASSQVGRGDTQYF
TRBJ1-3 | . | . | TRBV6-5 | TGTGCCAGCAGGCCCAGGGGTGCGGGAAACACCATATATTTT | CASRPRGAGNTIYF
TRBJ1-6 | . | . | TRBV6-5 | TGTGCCAGCAGAACGACACAGGGCCCTAATTCACCCCTCCACTTT | CASRTTQGPNSPLHF
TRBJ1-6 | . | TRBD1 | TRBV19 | TGTGCCAGTAGCCCCTCAGGGGGCGCGAATTCACCCCTCCACTTT | CASSPSGGANSPLHF
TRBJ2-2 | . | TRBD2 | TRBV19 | TGTGCCAGTAGAAGCCGGACTAGCGGGGGGGCGATCGGGGAGCTGTTTTTT | CASRSRTSGGAIGELFF
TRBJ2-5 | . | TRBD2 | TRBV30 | TGTGCCTGGATTGGCGGGGGGTACCAAGAGACCCAGTACTTC | CAWIGGGYQETQYF